The entry below gives a single T cell receptor (beta chain) sequence along with its context. Authors' methods: Reference gene primer amplification in the assay estimated nucleated cell counts. TCRdb keeps only in-frame clones here, not all; method: immunoSEQ multiplex PCR. That table gives V, J and clone size, and the DNA gave D and trimming. The repertoire consists of more than 50,000 clones, with 90% occurring once and the leading ten covering under 9%. This sample is drawn from a study of blood T cell repertoires in COVID-19. Overall study: Samples of COVID-19 (acute and convalescent) were obtained from the United States, Italy and Spain. The analysed material was cDNA or gDNA that came from T cells, B-cell-depleted T cells, or PBMCs.

The CDR3 has 14 residues. Germline V gene lookup returns CDR1 SGHTA and CDR2 FQGNSA. V gave up 2 bases and J gave up 1 base, with 8 bases separating them. V gene TRBV7-2 combines with J gene TRBJ2-5; D unresolved. Sequenced sample: peripheral blood. This clonotype originated in a woman aged 40 to 50 with active COVID-19. The CDR3 coding sequence is TGTGCCAGCAGCTTAACGAGTCTCCAAGAGACCCAGTACTTC. This sequence encodes CASSLTSLQETQYF.